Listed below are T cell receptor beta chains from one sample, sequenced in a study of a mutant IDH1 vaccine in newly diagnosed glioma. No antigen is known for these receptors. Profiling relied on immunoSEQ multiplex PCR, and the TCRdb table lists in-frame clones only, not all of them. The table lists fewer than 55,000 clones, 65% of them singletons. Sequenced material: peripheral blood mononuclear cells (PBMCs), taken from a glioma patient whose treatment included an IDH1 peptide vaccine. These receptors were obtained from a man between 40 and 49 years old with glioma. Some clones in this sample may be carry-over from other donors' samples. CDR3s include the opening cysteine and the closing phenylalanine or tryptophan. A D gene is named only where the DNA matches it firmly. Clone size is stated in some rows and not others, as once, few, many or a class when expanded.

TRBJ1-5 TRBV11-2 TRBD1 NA CASSCEQGVRDQPQHF TGTGCCAGCAGCTGCGAACAGGGGGTCCGGGATCAGCCCCAGCATTTT
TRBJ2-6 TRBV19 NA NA CASSGTGANVLTF TGTGCCAGCTCAGGGACTGGGGCCAACGTCCTGACTTTC
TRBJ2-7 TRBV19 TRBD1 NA CASSSDRGRPYEQYF TGTGCCAGTAGTAGCGACAGGGGACGGCCCTACGAGCAGTACTTC
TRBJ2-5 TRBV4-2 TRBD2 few CASSQVVGGAGETQYF TGTGCCAGCAGCCAAGTGGTCGGGGGGGCCGGGGAGACCCAGTACTTC
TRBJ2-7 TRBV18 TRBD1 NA CASSPGTGPYEQYF TGTGCCAGCTCTCCCGGGACAGGCCCCTACGAGCAGTACTTC
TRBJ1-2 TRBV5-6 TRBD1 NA CASSSSGGGEGYTF TGTGCCAGCAGCTCATCAGGGGGCGGTGAGGGCTACACCTTC
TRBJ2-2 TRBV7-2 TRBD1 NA CASSKDRVDTGELFF TGTGCCAGCAGCAAAGACAGGGTTGACACCGGGGAGCTGTTTTTT
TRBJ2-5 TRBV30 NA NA CAWSRGGIGGETQYF TGTGCCTGGAGCCGTGGGGGGATAGGAGGAGAGACCCAGTACTTC
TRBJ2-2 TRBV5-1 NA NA CASRPGENTGELFF TGCGCCAGCAGGCCAGGGGAGAACACCGGGGAGCTGTTTTTT
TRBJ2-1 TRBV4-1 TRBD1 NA CASSQAGGFEQFF TGCGCCAGCAGCCAGGCAGGGGGTTTTGAGCAGTTCTTC
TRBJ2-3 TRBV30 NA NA CAWETGGRTDTQYF TGTGCCTGGGAGACGGGGGGCCGCACAGATACGCAGTATTTT
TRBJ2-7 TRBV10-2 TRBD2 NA CALQRGGVNEQYF TGCGCCCTACAGCGGGGGGGCGTGAACGAGCAGTACTTC